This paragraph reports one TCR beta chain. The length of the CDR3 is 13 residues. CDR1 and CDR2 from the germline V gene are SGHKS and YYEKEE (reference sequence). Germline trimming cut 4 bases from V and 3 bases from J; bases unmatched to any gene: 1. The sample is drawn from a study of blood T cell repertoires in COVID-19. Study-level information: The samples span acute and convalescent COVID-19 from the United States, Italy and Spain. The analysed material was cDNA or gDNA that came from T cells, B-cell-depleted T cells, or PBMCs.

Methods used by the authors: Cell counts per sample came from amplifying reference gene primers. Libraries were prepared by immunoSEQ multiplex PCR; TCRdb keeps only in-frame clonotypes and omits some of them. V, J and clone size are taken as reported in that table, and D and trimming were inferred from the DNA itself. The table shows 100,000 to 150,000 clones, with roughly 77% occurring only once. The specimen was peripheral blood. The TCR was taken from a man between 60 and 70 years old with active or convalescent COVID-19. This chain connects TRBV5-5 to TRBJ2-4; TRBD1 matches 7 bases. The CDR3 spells CASSGTDKNIQYF. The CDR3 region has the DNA TGTGCCAGCAGCGGGACAGACAAAAACATTCAGTACTTC.